The TCR beta chain under discussion was sequenced for a study of OX40 agonist ivuxolimab in advanced cancers. The method was immunoSEQ multiplex PCR; TCRdb's version includes in-frame clones alone and lacks a portion of them. The sample has over 85,000 clones; 80% to 90% are singletons. In germline, CDR1 is SGHNT, CDR2 YYREEE (reference sequence). Trimming cost V 1 base and J 2 bases, with 16 bases left between them. This CDR3 is built from 17 residues. The chain is built from TRBV5-4 and TRBJ2-1; perhaps TRBD2 as D (7 bases). Here the sequenced sample was CD4+ or CD8+ T cells sorted from blood, taken in a trial of the OX40 agonist ivuxolimab. The receptor's source is an adult with an advanced solid tumor such as melanoma, head and neck, liver or kidney cancer. The CDR3 bases are TGTGCCAGCAGCTTGAAGGGGGGGACGAGAACCTACAATGAGCAGTTCTTC. Its translation: CASSLKGGTRTYNEQFF.